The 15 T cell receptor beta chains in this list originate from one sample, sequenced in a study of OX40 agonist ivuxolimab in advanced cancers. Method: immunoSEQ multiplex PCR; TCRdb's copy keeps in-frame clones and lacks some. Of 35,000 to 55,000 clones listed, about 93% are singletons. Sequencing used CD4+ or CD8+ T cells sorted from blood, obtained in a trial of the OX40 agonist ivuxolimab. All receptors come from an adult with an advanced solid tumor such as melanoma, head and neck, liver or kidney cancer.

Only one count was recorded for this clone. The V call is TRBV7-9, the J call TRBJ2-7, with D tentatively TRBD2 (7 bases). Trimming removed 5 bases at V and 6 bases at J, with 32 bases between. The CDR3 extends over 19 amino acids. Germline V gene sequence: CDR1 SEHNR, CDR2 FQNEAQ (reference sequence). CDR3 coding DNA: TGTGCCAGCAGCCTCTCTGGGGCGGGAGAAGGGGGGTTTGGTCGCGAGCAGTACTTC. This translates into CASSLSGAGEGGFGREQYF.

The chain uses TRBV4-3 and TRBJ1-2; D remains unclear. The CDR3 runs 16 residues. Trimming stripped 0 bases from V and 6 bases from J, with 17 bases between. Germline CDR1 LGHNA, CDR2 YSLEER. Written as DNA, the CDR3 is TGCGCCAGCAGCCAAGATTTAGGCCTTACGGGGAATGGCTACACCTTC. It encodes CASSQDLGLTGNGYTF.

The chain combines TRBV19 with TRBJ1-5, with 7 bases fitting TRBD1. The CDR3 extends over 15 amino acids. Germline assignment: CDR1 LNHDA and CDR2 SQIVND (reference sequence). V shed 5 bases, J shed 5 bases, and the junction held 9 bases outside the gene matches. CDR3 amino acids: CASSPTQGFYQPQHF. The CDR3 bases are TGTGCCAGTAGTCCCACACAGGGGTTCTATCAGCCCCAGCATTTT.

As DNA, the CDR3 is TGTGCCAGCAGCGCCTCCGGGCGGGCGACGCACACCGGGGAGCTGTTTTTT. It yields the protein CASSASGRATHTGELFF. The chain employs TRBV9 and TRBJ2-2, with D perhaps matching TRBD2 (5 bases). In germline, CDR1 is SGDLS, CDR2 YYNGEE. Trimming pared 3 bases from V and 3 bases from J, leaving 18 bases between. The CDR3 spans 17 residues.

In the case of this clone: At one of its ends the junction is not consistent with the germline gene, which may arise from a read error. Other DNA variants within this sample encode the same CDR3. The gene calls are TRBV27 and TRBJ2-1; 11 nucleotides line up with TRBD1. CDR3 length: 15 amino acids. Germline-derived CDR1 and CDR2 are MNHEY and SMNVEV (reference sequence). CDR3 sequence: CASSNSGTGGNEQFF. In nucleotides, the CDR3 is TGTGCTAGCAGTAACTCAGGGACAGGGGGCAATGAGCAGTTCTTC.

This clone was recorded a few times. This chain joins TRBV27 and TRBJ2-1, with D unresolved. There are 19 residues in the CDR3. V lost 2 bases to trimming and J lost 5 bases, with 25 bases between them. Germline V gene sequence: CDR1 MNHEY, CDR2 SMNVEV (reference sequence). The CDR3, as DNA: TGTGCCAGCAGTTTAGGGGTCGCTGTCGTGACAAGTGCACACAATGAGCAGTTCTTC. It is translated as CASSLGVAVVTSAHNEQFF.

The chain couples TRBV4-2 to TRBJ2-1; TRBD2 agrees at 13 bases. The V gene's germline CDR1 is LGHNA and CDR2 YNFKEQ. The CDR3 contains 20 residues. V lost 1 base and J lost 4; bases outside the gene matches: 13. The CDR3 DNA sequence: TGTGCCAGCAGCCAAGGGACCCGGACTAGCGGGAGTTATGGTTACAATGAGCAGTTCTTC. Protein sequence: CASSQGTRTSGSYGYNEQFF.

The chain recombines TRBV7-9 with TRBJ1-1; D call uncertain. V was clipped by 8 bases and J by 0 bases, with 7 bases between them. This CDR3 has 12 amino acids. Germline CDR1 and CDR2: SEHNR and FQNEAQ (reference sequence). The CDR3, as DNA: TGTGCCAGCGGCAGGTTGAACACTGAAGCTTTCTTT. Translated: CASGRLNTEAFF.

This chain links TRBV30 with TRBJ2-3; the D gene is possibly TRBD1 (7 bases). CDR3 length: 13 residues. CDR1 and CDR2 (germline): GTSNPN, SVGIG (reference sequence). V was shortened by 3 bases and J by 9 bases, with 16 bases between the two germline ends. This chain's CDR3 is CAWRNRGGETQYF. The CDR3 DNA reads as TGTGCCTGGAGAAACAGGGGAGGTGAGACGCAGTATTTT.

CDR3 loop: CASSAPLTGGTEAFF. The CDR3 DNA follows: TGTGCCAGCAGCGCGCCTTTGACAGGGGGCACTGAAGCTTTCTTT. The gene calls are TRBV9 and TRBJ1-1; TRBD1 matches at 9 bases. CDR1 is SGDLS and CDR2 is YYNGEE in the germline V gene. V shed 3 bases and J 4 bases; nucleotides not matched to a gene: 7. The CDR3 is 15 residues long.

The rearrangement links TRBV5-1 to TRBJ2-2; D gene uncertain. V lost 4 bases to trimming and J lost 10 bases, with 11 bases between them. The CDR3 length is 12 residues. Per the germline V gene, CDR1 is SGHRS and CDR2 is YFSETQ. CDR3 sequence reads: CASSVEAEELFF. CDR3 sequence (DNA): TGCGCCAGCAGCGTAGAAGCAGAGGAGCTGTTTTTT.

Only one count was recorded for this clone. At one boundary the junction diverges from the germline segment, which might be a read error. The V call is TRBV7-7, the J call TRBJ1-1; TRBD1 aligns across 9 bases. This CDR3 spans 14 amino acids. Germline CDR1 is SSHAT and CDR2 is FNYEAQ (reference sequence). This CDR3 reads CASSPDRGNTEAFF. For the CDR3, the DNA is TGTGCTAGCAGCCCGGACAGGGGAAACACTGAAGCTTTCTTT.

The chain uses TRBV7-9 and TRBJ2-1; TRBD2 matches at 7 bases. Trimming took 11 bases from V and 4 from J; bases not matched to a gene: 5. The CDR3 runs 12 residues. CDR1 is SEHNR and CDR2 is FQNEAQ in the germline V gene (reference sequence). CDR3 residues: CAGAGRYNEQFF. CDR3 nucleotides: TGTGCCGGAGCGGGGAGATACAATGAGCAGTTCTTC.

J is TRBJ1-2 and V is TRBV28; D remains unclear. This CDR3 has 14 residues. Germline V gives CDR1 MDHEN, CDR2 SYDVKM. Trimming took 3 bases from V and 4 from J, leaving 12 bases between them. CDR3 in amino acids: CASSLVGASYGYTF. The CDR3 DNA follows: TGTGCCAGCAGTTTGGTGGGCGCGAGCTATGGCTACACCTTC.

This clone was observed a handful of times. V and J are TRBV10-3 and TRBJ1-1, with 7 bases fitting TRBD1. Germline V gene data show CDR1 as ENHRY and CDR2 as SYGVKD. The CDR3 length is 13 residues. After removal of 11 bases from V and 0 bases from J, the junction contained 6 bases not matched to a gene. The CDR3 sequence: CAGGTEMNTEAFF. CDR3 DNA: TGTGCCGGGGGGACAGAGATGAACACTGAAGCTTTCTTT.